This T cell receptor beta chain was captured in a study of vaccination and CD4 T cells after COVID-19. CDR1 is MNHEY, CDR2 SVGEGT, per germline. With 8 bases clipped from V and 1 base from J, the junction kept 15 bases outside the gene matches. The CDR3 length is 17 residues. The treatment was: roughly 11-day PBMC culture with coronavirus spike peptide pools or control peptides (ViraFEST assay). Sequencing of DNA taken from cultured CD4+ T cells relied on the Oncomine TCR Beta short-read assay. TCRdb re-derived calls from the PCR reads in MiXCR, one entry per CDR3 protein. The sample lists 10,000 to 15,000 distinct CDR3 sequences, approximately 56% occurring once. Of note for this clonotype: Its specificity is not known.

The receptor was derived from a human donor who had recovered from COVID-19. V gene TRBV6-2 or TRBV6-3 combines with J gene TRBJ2-3, with TRBD2 matching over 7 bases. Sequences were obtained from CD4+ T cells from blood, cultured in vitro. Written as DNA, the CDR3 is TGTGCCAGCGCAAGCCTTGGGGAGGGCCCTCGCACAGATACGCAGTATTTT. This encodes CASASLGEGPRTDTQYF.